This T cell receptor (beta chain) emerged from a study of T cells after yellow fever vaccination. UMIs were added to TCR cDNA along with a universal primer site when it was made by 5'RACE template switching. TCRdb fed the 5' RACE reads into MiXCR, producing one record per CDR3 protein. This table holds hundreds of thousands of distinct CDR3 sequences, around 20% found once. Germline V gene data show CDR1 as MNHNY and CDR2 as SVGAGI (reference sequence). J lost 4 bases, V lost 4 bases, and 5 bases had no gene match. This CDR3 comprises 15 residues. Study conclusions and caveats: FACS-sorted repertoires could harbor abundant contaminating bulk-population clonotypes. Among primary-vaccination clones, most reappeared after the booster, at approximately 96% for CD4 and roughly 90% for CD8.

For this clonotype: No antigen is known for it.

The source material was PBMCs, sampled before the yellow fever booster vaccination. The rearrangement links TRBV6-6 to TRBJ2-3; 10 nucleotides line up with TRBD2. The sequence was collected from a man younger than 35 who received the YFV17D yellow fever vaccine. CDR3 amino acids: CASSSIAGGADTQYF. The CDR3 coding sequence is TGTGCCAGCAGTTCAATAGCGGGGGGCGCAGATACGCAGTATTTT.